These 9 T cell receptor beta chains originate from one sample sequenced in a study of blood T cell repertoires in COVID-19. TCRdb's table, derived via immunoSEQ multiplex PCR, lists solely in-frame clones and lacks some. The table has around 98,000 clones, about 85% seen once; the top ten hold 4% to 5.5%. The material sequenced was peripheral blood. The receptors come from a man between 65 and 85 years old with acute or convalescent COVID-19.

This rearrangement joins TRBV28 to TRBJ1-4, with TRBD1 matching 8 bases. Trimming cost V 6 bases and J 6 bases; bases outside gene matches: 9. CDR3 length: 15 amino acids. Germline V gene sequence: CDR1 MDHEN, CDR2 SYDVKM. CDR3 nucleotide sequence: TGTGCCAGCAGGACCCTGCAGGACAGGGATGAAAAACTGTTTTTT. It specifies CASRTLQDRDEKLFF. Full variable domain (missing parts from reference TRBV28 and TRBJ1-4): DVKVTQSSRYLVKRTGEKVFLECVQDMDHENMFWYRQDPGLGLRLIYFSYDVKMKEKGDIPEGYSVSREKKERFSLILESASTNQTSMYLCASRTLQDRDEKLFFGSGTQLSVL.

The sample holds a few counts of this clone. The V and J genes are TRBV2 and TRBJ2-7, with TRBD1 identical over 9 bases. The CDR3 has 17 residues. Germline V gene lookup returns CDR1 SNHLY and CDR2 FYNNEI. V dropped 3 bases and J dropped 0; count of bases not matched to a gene: 9. For the CDR3, the DNA is TGTGCCAGCAGTGATAGAGGGGACAGGGCATACTCCTACGAGCAGTACTTC. Translation: CASSDRGDRAYSYEQYF.

This chain uses TRBV19 with TRBJ2-4; D unclear. Looked up from germline, CDR1 is LNHDA and CDR2 is SQIVND (reference sequence). V lost 6 bases to trimming and J lost 0 bases, with 9 bases between them. This CDR3 has 14 residues. The CDR3 is CASRSTVAKNIQYF. The CDR3, as DNA: TGTGCCAGTAGGAGCACAGTAGCCAAAAACATTCAGTACTTC.

This clone occurred once. The chain combines TRBV7-8 with TRBJ2-1; 8 bases map to TRBD2. V was clipped by 5 bases and J by 3 bases; unmatched bases: 6. Germline CDR1 and CDR2: SGHVS and FQNEAQ. The CDR3 has 15 amino acids. The CDR3 DNA follows: TGTGCCAGCAGCACGGGGGGGAACTTCTACAATGAGCAGTTCTTC. This sequence encodes CASSTGGNFYNEQFF.

This chain's CDR3 is CASSQETVSYGYTF. For the CDR3, the DNA is TGTGCCAGCAGCCAAGAAACAGTGAGCTATGGCTACACCTTC. The chain couples TRBV4-2 to TRBJ1-2, with D hard to call. V dropped 0 bases and J dropped 4 bases, with 9 bases sitting between them. The CDR3 runs to 14 residues. CDR1 is LGHNA, CDR2 YNFKEQ, per germline.

The J gene is TRBJ1-4, the V gene TRBV6-1; TRBD1 matches at 7 bases. Germline V gives CDR1 MNHNS, CDR2 SASEGT. V lost 2 bases, J lost 4 bases, and 10 bases stayed unmatched. The CDR3 is 17 residues long. The CDR3 DNA follows: TGTGCCAGCAGTGAAAGATGGATAGGGACAGTTAATGAAAAACTGTTTTTT. Protein sequence: CASSERWIGTVNEKLFF.

A word on this clone: One end of the junction does not line up with germline, which may come from a read error. The chain links TRBV6-1 to TRBJ1-4; D is unresolved. The CDR3 is made up of 12 amino acids. The germline gives CDR1 MNHNS, CDR2 SASEGT. Here the CDR3 DNA reads TGTGCCAGCAGGGAAGGGAGGGAAAAACTGTTTTTT. It specifies CASREGREKLFF.

The chain employs TRBV6-5 and TRBJ1-1, with a weak D call TRBD1 (6 bases). CDR3 length equals 15 residues. CDR1 and CDR2 (germline): MNHEY, SVGAGI. V was pared by 6 bases and J by 0 bases, with 14 bases between. CDR3 in amino acids: CASRGAENMNTEAFF. The CDR3 nucleotides are TGTGCCAGCAGGGGGGCAGAAAACATGAACACTGAAGCTTTCTTT.

This chain links TRBV14 with TRBJ2-1; TRBD2 is a possible D gene (6 bases). The CDR3 consists of 15 residues. Germline V gene sequence: CDR1 SGHDN, CDR2 FVKESK. The V end was cut by 0 bases, the J end by 7 bases, with 13 bases between. In DNA form, the CDR3 reads TGTGCCAGCAGCCAAGATAGGGGACTGCTTAATGAGCAGTTCTTC. It codes for CASSQDRGLLNEQFF.